The clone carrying this T cell receptor (beta chain) was seen a handful of times. Its antigen is unknown. This sample stems from a study of post-analysis software for immune sequencing data. Study-wide context: The courses of disease that were included comprised relapsing-remitting, secondary progressive and progressive-relapsing multiple sclerosis.

Study-wide results and limits: With TRBV5-6, TRBV5-1 and TRBV20-1 included, 5 or 6 TRBV segments were more frequent in patients than in controls. Controls had significantly higher normalized Chao1 diversity than multiple sclerosis patients.

From germline, CDR1 is DFQATT and CDR2 SNEGSKA (reference sequence). Trimming pared 6 bases from V and 0 bases from J, leaving 15 bases between. The CDR3 contains 15 residues. Presence of unique molecular identifiers characterized the TCR beta cDNA libraries. MiXCR was run by TCRdb on the PCR reads, yielding one entry per CDR3 protein. The table lists about 540,000 distinct CDR3 sequences, approximately 34% of them singletons. This TCR came from a girl aged 2 to 17 with multiple sclerosis. The material sequenced was blood. The chain is built from TRBV20-1 and TRBJ1-5; a possible D gene is TRBD1 (6 bases). The CDR3 here is CSALGAAYSNQPQHF. The CDR3 coding sequence is TGCAGTGCCCTGGGGGCAGCCTATAGCAATCAGCCCCAGCATTTT.